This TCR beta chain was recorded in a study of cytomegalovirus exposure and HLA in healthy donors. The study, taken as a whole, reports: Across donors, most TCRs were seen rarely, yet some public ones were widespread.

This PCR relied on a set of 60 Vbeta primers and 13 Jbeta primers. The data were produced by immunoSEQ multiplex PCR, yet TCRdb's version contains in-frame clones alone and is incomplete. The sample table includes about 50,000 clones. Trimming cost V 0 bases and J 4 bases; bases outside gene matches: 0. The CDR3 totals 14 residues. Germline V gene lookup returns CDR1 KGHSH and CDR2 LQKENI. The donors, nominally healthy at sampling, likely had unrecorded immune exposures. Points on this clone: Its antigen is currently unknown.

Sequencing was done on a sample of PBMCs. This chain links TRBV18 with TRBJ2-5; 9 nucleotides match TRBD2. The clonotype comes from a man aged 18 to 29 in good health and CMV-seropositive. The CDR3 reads CASSPPGLAETQYF. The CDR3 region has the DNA TGTGCCAGCTCACCACCGGGACTAGCAGAGACCCAGTACTTC.